This T cell receptor (beta chain) was sequenced during a study of shared clonotypes between healthy human individuals. Study-level background: The study used three CD4 naive, three CD4 memory, two CD8 naive and one CD8 memory plate per donor.

Naive CD4+ cells were CD45RA-selected; the remaining cells were memory. This clone was observed a few times. Per germline, CDR1 SGDLS and CDR2 YYNGEE. The germline V and J ends were trimmed by 0 bases and 2 bases, with 11 bases remaining between them. This CDR3 has 15 amino acids. Using immunoSEQ multiplex PCR, the repertoire was profiled, and TCRdb retains in-frame clones only, with some absent. This table holds about a million clones, 65% to 75% found once. This TCR was recovered from a man aged 18 to 29 in good health. V is TRBV9 and J is TRBJ1-2; no clear D. Source material: memory CD4+ T cells sorted from blood. Subset meaning: CD45RA-negative fraction. CDR3 coding DNA: TGTGCCAGCAGCGTAGATCCAGGTCCCAACTATGGCTACACCTTC. Residues: CASSVDPGPNYGYTF. The full variable domain, completed using reference TRBV9 and TRBJ1-2, is DSGVTQTPKHLITATGQRVTLRCSPRSGDLSVYWYQQSLDQGLQFLIQYYNGEERAKGNILERFSAQQFPDLHSELNLSSLELGDSALYFCASSVDPGPNYGYTFGSGTRLTVV.